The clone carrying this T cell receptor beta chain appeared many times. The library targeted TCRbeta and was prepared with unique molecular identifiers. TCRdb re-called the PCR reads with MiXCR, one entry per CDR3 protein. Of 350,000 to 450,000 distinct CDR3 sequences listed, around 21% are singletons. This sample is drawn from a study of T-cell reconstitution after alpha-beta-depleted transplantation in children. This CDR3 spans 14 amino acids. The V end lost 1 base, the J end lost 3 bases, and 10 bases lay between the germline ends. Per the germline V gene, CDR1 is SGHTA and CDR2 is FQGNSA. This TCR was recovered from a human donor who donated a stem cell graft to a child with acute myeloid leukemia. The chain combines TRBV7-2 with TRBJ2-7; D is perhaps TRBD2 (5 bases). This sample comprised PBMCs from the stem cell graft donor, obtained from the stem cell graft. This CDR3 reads CASSLGGGYYEQYF. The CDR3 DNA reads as TGTGCCAGCAGCTTAGGTGGAGGTTACTACGAGCAGTACTTC.